Sequencing of this T cell receptor beta chain was carried out in a study of T cells expressing NK-cell markers (TCRdb year 2020). Context from the whole study: In sorted CD3+CD56+NKG2C+, CD3+CD56+NKG2C- and CD3+CD56-NKG2C+ T-cell subsets from eight donors, TCR beta-chain repertoires were profiled. Among the eight sequenced donors, seven were HCMV-seropositive and one was HCMV-seronegative. The libraries were sequenced on Illumina HiSeq 2000/2500, MiSeq or NextSeq, producing 2 x 150 bp reads. Randomly selected healthy volunteers, three men and five women, were used as the eight sequenced donors.

TCRdb names Illumina HiSeq 2000 as the instrument used. 5'RACE template switching, by which a universal primer site and unique molecular identifiers were added, was used to make TCR beta cDNA libraries. Synthesis of cDNA was primed from the TCR beta constant segment and was followed by two consecutive PCR amplification steps. The published analysis was carried out like this. MIGEC was used to demultiplex reads and group the reads by UMI, and MiTCR was used to assemble and quantify clonotypes. To remove erroneous sequences, TCR cDNA sequences were retained only when supported by two or more reads. The tcR package was used for downstream repertoire analysis, and clonotypes were matched across fractions by CDR3 nucleotide sequence plus V segment. Antigen specificity was annotated against VDJdb with VDJmatch, allowing one amino acid substitution in CDR3. TCRdb reprocessed the reads into one record per CDR3 protein sequence, lacking DNA. The V and J calls and clone size come from TCRdb's table, not from the authors' own analysis. This sample's table contains 350,000 to 400,000 distinct CDR3 sequences. Approximately 11% of the sample comes from the top ten.

The study at large found these results: Those dominant clonotypes were again the most abundant among CD3+CD56-NKG2C+ cells in a few donors, at 28.3-60.1%. In six donors, the dominant CD3+CD56+NKG2C+ clonotypes were found to rank among the top 10 CD8+ clonotypes and to make up roughly 1.0-8% of CD8+ T cells. Whether the expanded NKG2C-expressing T cell clones were specific for HCMV antigens remained unclear.

Inclusive of the bounding cysteine and phenylalanine, the CDR3 is 13 residues long. This entry has no DNA. CDR1 is given as SGHNT and CDR2 as YENEEA, both from the germline V gene. About this clonotype itself: Its target antigen remains unknown.

HCMV-specific IgG was detected in serum with a commercial ELISA kit to determine HCMV serostatus. Ficoll density gradient centrifugation was used to isolate peripheral blood mononuclear cells from blood. The rearrangement joined TRBV11-3 to TRBJ2-3; TCRdb proposes TRBD2, but this gene call is untestable without DNA. The origin of this receptor is a woman aged 45-65 years in good health. Donor details come from another sample of the same person, matched by shared clones. The specimen sequenced was blood T cells: a sorted CD56 or NKG2C T cell subset, CD4+ or CD8+ T cells, or bulk PBMC T cells (not recorded which). The CDR3 protein sequence reads: CASSSPPADTQYF.